These 27 T cell receptor beta chains were all obtained from the same sample, sequenced in a study of control samples from healthy donors and cancer patients. Assay: immunoSEQ multiplex PCR; the TCRdb copy retains only in-frame clones and omits some. The sample holds roughly 150,000 clones; around 90% are singletons and the top ten take approximately 0.7%. Material for sequencing was blood. These receptors all come from a woman aged 30 to 39 in good health.

This rearrangement joins TRBV3-1 (or the pseudogene TRBV3-2) to TRBJ2-7, with 8 bases lining up with TRBD1. The germline V gene has CDR1 LGHDT and CDR2 YNNKEL (reference sequence). V dropped 1 base and J dropped 4; count of bases not matched to a gene: 9. The CDR3 is 16 amino acids. Here the CDR3 reads CASSQGVTGASYEQYF. In DNA, the CDR3 is TGTGCCAGCAGCCAAGGTGTGACAGGGGCTTCGTACGAGCAGTACTTC.

This clone appeared a single time. The gene calls are TRBV7-8 and TRBJ2-3, with D perhaps being TRBD1 or TRBD2 (5 bases each). Deletions cut 4 bases from V and 3 bases from J, with 17 bases between. This CDR3 has 16 amino acids. Germline CDR1 is SGHVS and CDR2 is FQNEAQ. The CDR3 reads CASSSGTHLGTDTQYF. In nucleotides, the CDR3 is TGTGCCAGCAGCTCCGGGACCCACCTAGGAACAGATACGCAGTATTTT.

V is TRBV12-5 and J is TRBJ2-1; 8 bases are shared with TRBD2. Germline V gene data show CDR1 as LGHNT and CDR2 as FRNRAP. The CDR3 has 15 residues. The junction had 9 bases not matched to a gene; V was cut back by 2 bases and J by 9 bases. The CDR3 reads CASGLFGRGTTEQFF. CDR3 sequence (DNA): TGTGCTAGTGGTTTGTTCGGGAGGGGTACAACTGAGCAGTTCTTC.

This chain links TRBV7-9 with TRBJ2-5; TRBD1 is a possible D gene (5 bases). Germline V gene data show CDR1 as SEHNR and CDR2 as FQNEAQ (reference sequence). The V end was cut by 1 base, the J end by 5 bases, with 17 bases between. CDR3 length: 16 residues. The CDR3 sequence: CASSLGLQGRLETQYF. The DNA of the CDR3 is TGTGCCAGCAGCTTAGGTCTTCAGGGAAGACTGGAGACCCAGTACTTC.

This chain joins TRBV27 and TRBJ2-1; 7 nucleotides align to TRBD2. V shed 6 bases and J 6 bases; nucleotides not matched to a gene: 2. Germline-derived CDR1 and CDR2 are MNHEY and SMNVEV (reference sequence). This CDR3 region has 12 residues. The CDR3 nucleotides read TGTGCCAGCAGAACGGGGGGCAATGAGCAGTTCTTC. It is translated as CASRTGGNEQFF.

V usage is TRBV5-1 and J usage is TRBJ1-5; 7 positions agree with TRBD1. V lost 4 bases, J lost 3 bases, and 4 bases stayed unmatched. The CDR3 extends over 14 amino acids. Germline CDR1 and CDR2: SGHRS and YFSETQ. CDR3 in DNA: TGCGCCAGCAGCACCGGACAGGACAATCAGCCCCAGCATTTT. It encodes CASSTGQDNQPQHF.

This clone was observed a handful of times. The chain is built from TRBV19 and TRBJ1-3; TRBD1 aligns across 7 bases. V lost 5 bases, J lost 4 bases, and 8 bases stayed unmatched. The CDR3 runs 15 residues. Per germline, CDR1 LNHDA and CDR2 SQIVND (reference sequence). The CDR3 DNA reads as TGTGCCAGTAGTCGTTCGGGACAGCGAGGAAACACCATATATTTT. This translates into CASSRSGQRGNTIYF.

V gene TRBV9 combines with J gene TRBJ2-7, with 11 nucleotides matching TRBD1. J was trimmed by 4 bases and V by 0 bases; bases with no gene match: 3. CDR1 is SGDLS, CDR2 YYNGEE, per germline. CDR3 size: 15 residues. The chain's CDR3 is CASSVAGQGAYEQYF. In DNA, the CDR3 is TGTGCCAGCAGCGTAGCCGGACAGGGGGCATACGAGCAGTACTTC.

This chain connects TRBV28 to TRBJ1-4; no clear D. Germline lookup yields CDR1 MDHEN and CDR2 SYDVKM. The V end lost 6 bases, the J end lost 5 bases, and 13 bases lay between the germline ends. This CDR3 is built from 14 residues. The CDR3 region is CASSGGLRNEKLFF. Written as DNA, the CDR3 is TGTGCCAGCAGCGGAGGGTTGCGGAATGAAAAACTGTTTTTT.

The chain is built from TRBV7-3 and TRBJ2-1; D possibly corresponds to TRBD2 (6 bases). Germline V CDR1 and CDR2: SGHTA, FQGTGA. Between the trimmed V and J ends, which lost 5 bases and 4 bases, there was a span of 15 bases. This CDR3 spans 15 amino acids. The CDR3 DNA is TGTGCCAGCAGCCCCCGGGACTGGGAGTACAATGAGCAGTTCTTC. Its translation: CASSPRDWEYNEQFF.

The CDR3 nucleotides are TGCAGCGGGACTCAGAGCTCCTACAATGAGCAGTTCTTC. It specifies CSGTQSSYNEQFF. V and J are TRBV29-1 and TRBJ2-1, with a possible D match to TRBD2 (5 bases). CDR1 SQVTM and CDR2 ANQGSEA come from the germline V gene. The CDR3 loop spans 13 amino acids. V dropped 7 bases and J dropped 0 bases, with 10 bases sitting between them.

The genes are TRBV21-1 and TRBJ2-3; the D segment call TRBD2 is taken from the table without a DNA check. TRBV21-1 is listed as a pseudogene. The CDR3 has 16 residues. Here the CDR3 DNA reads TGTGCCAGCAGCAAAGCGCCTAGCGGGAGAGCAGATACGCAGTATTTT. Protein sequence: CASSKAPSGRADTQYF.

The J gene is TRBJ1-4, the V gene TRBV28; no clear D gene. The length of the CDR3 is 12 residues. Germline loops: CDR1 MDHEN, CDR2 SYDVKM. V was cut by 4 bases and J by 7 bases, with 7 bases left in between. Here the CDR3 reads CASSSLGEKLFF. The CDR3 DNA follows: TGTGCCAGCAGTTCTTTAGGTGAAAAACTGTTTTTT.

The rearrangement links TRBV15 to TRBJ2-1, with D unresolved. The CDR3 is 15 amino acids. The germline V and J ends were trimmed by 8 bases and 0 bases, with 14 bases remaining between them. The germline V gene encodes CDR1 LNHNV and CDR2 YYDKDF (reference sequence). Here the CDR3 reads CATRSRRSSYNEQFF. In nucleotides, the CDR3 is TGTGCCACCCGGTCCCGGCGGAGCTCCTACAATGAGCAGTTCTTC.

The V call is TRBV6-1, the J call TRBJ1-5, with unresolved D. Germline-derived CDR1 and CDR2 are MNHNS and SASEGT. The CDR3 is 15 residues long. V lost 1 base, J lost 0 bases, and 7 bases lay in between. The CDR3: CASSEDVGSNQPQHF. CDR3 nucleotide sequence: TGTGCCAGCAGTGAAGATGTAGGTAGCAATCAGCCCCAGCATTTT.

V gene TRBV5-4 combines with J gene TRBJ2-3, with D tentatively TRBD1 or TRBD2 (6 bases each). Trimming removed 2 bases at V and 5 bases at J, with 15 bases between. CDR1 SGHNT and CDR2 YYREEE come from the germline V gene (reference sequence). CDR3 length: 15 residues. CDR3 bases: TGTGCCAGCAGCTTTGGAGGGGGAGCCCTAGATACGCAGTATTTT. Its protein is CASSFGGGALDTQYF.

In the case of this clone: An end of the junction does not agree with germline; a read error may underlie this. The chain carries TRBV18 and TRBJ1-1; no clear D gene. Germline loops: CDR1 KGHSH, CDR2 LQKENI. The CDR3 is 12 amino acids. Here the CDR3 reads CASSPGNPEAFF. The CDR3 coding sequence is TGTGCCAGCTCACCAGGGAACCCTGAAGCTTTCTTT.

The chain couples TRBV10-3 to TRBJ1-1, with a tentative D call TRBD1 (5 bases). Trimming shortened V by 6 bases and J by 4 bases, and 12 bases separated the two germline ends. Germline CDR1 and CDR2: ENHRY and SYGVKD. The CDR3 totals 13 residues. CDR3: CAIRDKSSTEAFF. The CDR3 DNA follows: TGTGCCATCAGGGACAAGAGCTCCACTGAAGCTTTCTTT.

This clone was counted between two and nine times. The chain has TRBV9 and TRBJ2-5, with TRBD1 matching 8 bases. The CDR3 contains 14 residues. The V gene end was trimmed by 4 bases and the J gene end by 4 bases; junction bases not matched to a gene: 6. Looked up from germline, CDR1 is SGDLS and CDR2 is YYNGEE. This chain's CDR3 is CASSYRQGPETQYF. The CDR3 DNA is TGTGCCAGCAGCTATAGACAGGGGCCAGAGACCCAGTACTTC.

The DNA for the CDR3 is TGTGCCAGCAGCCGACAGGGGAGTCGGTCACCCCTCCACTTT. It codes for CASSRQGSRSPLHF. The rearrangement joins TRBV6-5 to TRBJ1-6, with 8 positions matching TRBD1. Germline CDR1 reads MNHEY; CDR2 reads SVGAGI. V lost 6 bases, J lost 10 bases, and 8 bases stayed unmatched. The CDR3 runs 14 residues.

The rearrangement links TRBV29-1 to TRBJ2-7; 12 bases line up with TRBD1. CDR1 and CDR2 (germline): SQVTM, ANQGSEA. CDR3 length equals 15 residues. The junction had 8 bases not matched to a gene; V was cut back by 6 bases and J by 2 bases. The CDR3 protein is CSVAGTGGPTYEQYF. CDR3 in DNA: TGCAGCGTCGCCGGGACAGGGGGCCCTACCTACGAGCAGTACTTC.

V and J are TRBV27 and TRBJ2-3; D is undetermined. Looked up from germline, CDR1 is MNHEY and CDR2 is SMNVEV (reference sequence). V lost 6 bases and J 2 bases, leaving 15 bases between the germline ends. The length of the CDR3 is 15 residues. This CDR3 is CASSFGPAYTDTQYF. The CDR3 nucleotides read TGTGCCAGCAGCTTTGGACCCGCCTACACAGATACGCAGTATTTT.

This clone was counted only a few times. The V and J genes are TRBV7-9 and TRBJ2-7; TRBD2 aligns across 11 bases. The length of the CDR3 is 14 residues. Germline assignment: CDR1 SEHNR and CDR2 FQNEAQ (reference sequence). The trim removed 5 bases at V and 5 bases at J, leaving 5 bases unmatched. The DNA for the CDR3 is TGTGCCAGCAGCGTCCTAGCGGGAGGAGACGAGCAGTACTTC. This gives the protein CASSVLAGGDEQYF.

About this clone: The same CDR3 is also encoded by other DNA sequences in this sample. This chain links TRBV28 with TRBJ2-4; D remains ambiguous. Germline assignment: CDR1 MDHEN and CDR2 SYDVKM. V was trimmed by 6 bases and J by 1 base, leaving 10 bases between them. The CDR3 extends over 14 amino acids. CDR3 nucleotide sequence: TGTGCCAGCAGGGGTGGGGTGGCCAAAAACATTCAGTACTTC. Encoded protein: CASRGGVAKNIQYF.

This rearrangement joins TRBV28 to TRBJ1-5; a weak D match, TRBD1 (5 bases). From germline, CDR1 is MDHEN and CDR2 SYDVKM. V dropped 3 bases and J dropped 3 bases, with 12 bases sitting between them. CDR3 length: 15 amino acids. As DNA, the CDR3 is TGTGCCAGCAGTTTCGCTCACAGGTACAATCAGCCCCAGCATTTT. This gives the protein CASSFAHRYNQPQHF.

This chain joins TRBV7-9 and TRBJ1-4; D might be TRBD1 (5 bases). The CDR3 has 15 amino acids. CDR1 is SEHNR, CDR2 FQNEAQ, per germline (reference sequence). The V end was cut by 4 bases, the J end by 0 bases, with 9 bases between. Written as DNA, the CDR3 is TGTGCCAGCAGCTCCTGGGGGGCAACTAATGAAAAACTGTTTTTT. It codes for CASSSWGATNEKLFF. Full variable domain (outside the CDR3, taken from reference TRBV7-9 and TRBJ1-4): DTGVSQNPRHKITKRGQNVTFRCDPISEHNRLYWYRQTLGQGPEFLTYFQNEAQLEKSRLLSDRFSAERPKGSFSTLEIQRTEQGDSAMYLCASSSWGATNEKLFFGSGTQLSVL.

This clone showed up just once. The chain joins TRBV15 to TRBJ2-1; D is undetermined. The V end was cut by 4 bases, the J end by 5 bases, with 3 bases between. Germline values: CDR1 LNHNV, CDR2 YYDKDF (reference sequence). The CDR3 is 11 residues long. The CDR3 sequence: CATSIDNEQFF. DNA for the CDR3: TGTGCCACCAGCATAGACAATGAGCAGTTCTTC.